This T cell receptor beta chain emerged from a study of T-cell reconstitution after alpha-beta-depleted transplantation in children. Trimming cost V 2 bases and J 3 bases; bases outside gene matches: 7. This CDR3 is 15 amino acids long. Germline-derived CDR1 and CDR2 are SGHNT and YYREEE (reference sequence). The library targeted TCRbeta and was prepared with unique molecular identifiers. TCRdb processed the PCR reads anew with MiXCR; each CDR3 protein has one entry. The sample yields some 200,000 distinct CDR3 sequences, 7.5% to 10% seen once. This clonotype was seen at least ten times. The material was PBMCs from the stem cell graft donor, obtained from the stem cell graft. The TCR sequence derives from a human donor who donated a stem cell graft to a child with SCID. The chain combines TRBV5-4 with TRBJ1-1; 7 nucleotides match TRBD1. CDR3 nucleotide sequence: TGTGCCAGCAGCTTTTCAAACAGGGGATACACTGAAGCTTTCTTT. Encoded protein: CASSFSNRGYTEAFF.